These 21 T cell receptor beta chains were all obtained from the same sample, sequenced in a study of vaccination and CD4 T cells after COVID-19. Their target antigens are unknown. Documented treatment: roughly ten-day PBMC culture with coronavirus spike peptide pools or control peptides (ViraFEST assay). Sequencing of DNA taken from cultured CD4+ T cells relied on the Oncomine TCR Beta short-read assay. Via MiXCR, TCRdb re-called the PCR reads, giving one row per CDR3 protein. The repertoire holds 12,000 or so distinct CDR3 sequences, with approximately 49% as singletons. The sequenced sample consisted of CD4+ T cells from blood, cultured in vitro. The receptors come from a human donor who had recovered from COVID-19.

The chain is built from TRBV24-1 and TRBJ1-4; 7 positions match TRBD1. The CDR3 has 16 residues. CDR1 is KGHDR and CDR2 is SFDVKD in the germline V gene. V trimming: 1 base; J trimming: 8 bases; junction bases outside the gene matches: 9. The CDR3 here is CATSDFRGGGGEKLFF. CDR3 in DNA: TGTGCCACCAGTGATTTCAGAGGGGGCGGGGGGGAAAAACTGTTTTTT.

The chain carries TRBV21-1 and TRBJ2-5; the D segment call TRBD2 is taken from the table without a DNA check. TRBV21-1 is a listed pseudogene. The CDR3 has 14 residues. The CDR3 bases are TGTGCCAGCAGCAAAGCTGCGGGGTTGGAGACCCAGTACTTC. Its translation is CASSKAAGLETQYF.

This clonotype was seen more than once but under ten times. The chain has TRBV6-5 and TRBJ1-2; D remains unclear. This CDR3 region has 19 residues. V was trimmed by 0 bases and J by 2 bases, leaving 22 bases between them. Per the germline V gene, CDR1 is MNHEY and CDR2 is SVGAGI. The CDR3 nucleotides read TGTGCCAGCAGTTACTCGATCTGGGCCTTAGAAATCAGGAACTATGGCTACACCTTC. It codes for CASSYSIWALEIRNYGYTF.

This clonotype appeared a few times. The V call is TRBV6-1, the J call TRBJ1-2; D perhaps matches TRBD1 (6 bases). This CDR3 is 14 amino acids long. CDR1 is MNHNS and CDR2 is SASEGT in the germline V gene. The ends were cut back, 8 bases at V and 11 bases at J, with 24 bases in the middle. CDR3 region: CASGSRGVAMGYTF. The CDR3, as DNA: TGTGCCAGCGGGTCAAGGGGGGTCGCTATGGGATACACCTTC.

This chain connects TRBV12-3 or TRBV12-4 to TRBJ2-3; 9 bases map to TRBD1. The CDR3 spans 15 residues. V lost 3 bases and J lost 4; bases outside the gene matches: 5. The CDR3 nucleotides are TGTGCCAGCAGTTTGGGGGGACAGGGAGCAGATACGCAGTATTTT. This gives the protein CASSLGGQGADTQYF.

The rearrangement links TRBV20-1 to TRBJ1-1; D is perhaps TRBD1 (6 bases). The CDR3 runs to 13 residues. V lost 0 bases to trimming and J lost 1 base, with 6 bases between them. The germline V gene has CDR1 DFQATT and CDR2 SNEGSKA (reference sequence). The CDR3 region is CSARDRGNTEAFF. The CDR3, as DNA: TGCAGTGCTAGAGACAGGGGGAACACTGAAGCTTTCTTT.

This clonotype was counted a few times. This chain joins TRBV5-1 and TRBJ1-6; possible D gene TRBD1, 5 bases. Germline V CDR1 and CDR2: SGHRS, YFSETQ. V was pared by 2 bases and J by 6 bases, with 12 bases between. The CDR3 sequence is 15 residues long. As DNA, the CDR3 is TGCGCCAGCAGCTTTGGCAGGGTAGCTAATTCACCCCTCCACTTT. It is translated as CASSFGRVANSPLHF.

This clonotype was observed a handful of times. This chain connects TRBV20-1 to TRBJ2-1; 10 nucleotides align to TRBD2. Germline loops: CDR1 DFQATT, CDR2 SNEGSKA (reference sequence). The length of the CDR3 is 14 residues. Germline trimming cut 4 bases from V and 3 bases from J; bases unmatched to any gene: 3. The CDR3: CSATVAGGYNEQFF. Written as DNA, the CDR3 is TGCAGTGCTACTGTAGCGGGGGGCTACAATGAGCAGTTCTTC.

The chain links TRBV27 to TRBJ2-1, with TRBD1 as a possible D gene (5 bases). Trimming took off 7 bases at V and 5 bases at J, with 18 bases between the two ends. CDR1 and CDR2 from the germline V gene are MNHEY and SMNVEV (reference sequence). CDR3 size: 15 residues. CDR3 bases: TGTGCCAGCACTACCTATGGTACAGGTAACAATGAGCAGTTCTTC. Translation gives CASTTYGTGNNEQFF.

The chain links TRBV19 to TRBJ1-6; no reliable D call. This CDR3 region has 14 residues. Germline V gives CDR1 LNHDA, CDR2 SQIVND (reference sequence). Trimming shortened V by 5 bases and J by 11 bases, and 16 bases separated the two germline ends. The CDR3 coding sequence is TGTGCCAGTAGTTTAGCCCAAGGGCATGCACCCCTCCACTTT. Its protein product is CASSLAQGHAPLHF.

The rearrangement links TRBV19 to TRBJ2-3; 10 positions agree with TRBD1. The CDR3 spans 16 residues. Germline CDR1 reads LNHDA; CDR2 reads SQIVND (reference sequence). Unmatched junction bases numbered 9, after V lost 5 bases and J lost 4 bases. CDR3 residues: CASSVGRDRGSDTQYF. CDR3 DNA sequence: TGTGCCAGTAGTGTAGGCCGGGACAGGGGATCAGATACGCAGTATTTT.

This chain joins TRBV27 and TRBJ2-5; a possible D gene is TRBD2 (6 bases). The ends were cut back, 6 bases at V and 4 bases at J, with 21 bases in the middle. CDR1 MNHEY and CDR2 SMNVEV come from the germline V gene (reference sequence). The length of the CDR3 is 16 residues. Here the CDR3 reads CASSQIGGGTGETQYF. CDR3 DNA sequence: TGTGCCAGCAGCCAAATCGGTGGGGGGACGGGAGAGACCCAGTACTTC.

This clonotype was counted only a few times. This chain uses TRBV24-1 with TRBJ2-3; D gene unclear. The germline CDR1 and CDR2 sequences are KGHDR and SFDVKD. Trimming removed 5 bases from V and 4 bases from J, with 9 bases in between. The CDR3 loop spans 13 amino acids. The CDR3 loop is CATSGGGADTQYF. The CDR3 coding sequence is TGTGCCACCAGTGGAGGTGGGGCAGATACGCAGTATTTT.

This clonotype appeared a few times. This rearrangement joins TRBV7-2 to TRBJ2-1; TRBD2 matches at 11 bases. Germline CDR1 is SGHTA and CDR2 is FQGNSA. CDR3 length: 14 amino acids. V lost 5 bases, J lost 9 bases, and 6 bases stayed unmatched. The CDR3 DNA sequence: TGTGCCAGCAGCCCCTTGGGGACTAGCGGTGAGCAGTTCTTC. The encoded protein is CASSPLGTSGEQFF.

The chain links TRBV7-2 to TRBJ1-2; 9 bases fit TRBD1. The CDR3 extends over 14 amino acids. In germline, CDR1 is SGHTA, CDR2 FQGNSA. J gave up 3 bases and V 5 bases, and 4 bases lay outside the gene matches. DNA for the CDR3: TGTGCCAGCAGCCGACAGGGGGGGGACTATGGCTACACCTTC. It encodes CASSRQGGDYGYTF.

This CDR3 is CASSLNNRDGYTF. The CDR3 nucleotides read TGCGCCAGCAGCTTGAATAACAGGGATGGCTACACCTTC. The V call is TRBV5-1, the J call TRBJ1-2; maybe TRBD1 (6 bases). The CDR3 covers 13 residues. Germline CDR1 SGHRS, CDR2 YFSETQ. The V and J ends lost 1 base and 6 bases respectively, with 10 bases between them.

The genes are TRBV6-1 and TRBJ1-1; D uncertain. Germline CDR1 and CDR2: MNHNS and SASEGT. V lost 7 bases, J lost 3 bases, and 9 bases lay in between. This CDR3 spans 12 amino acids. CDR3 in DNA: TGTGCCAGCAATGACTGGGACACTGAAGCTTTCTTT. Translation: CASNDWDTEAFF.

The table lists this clonotype with a count of one. The chain is built from TRBV27 and TRBJ1-1, with D possibly being TRBD1 (5 bases). From germline, CDR1 is MNHEY and CDR2 SMNVEV (reference sequence). V lost 7 bases and J lost 1, with 16 bases in between. This CDR3 is 15 amino acids long. The CDR3: CASTPGPHPNTEAFF. The CDR3 DNA is TGTGCCAGCACCCCGGGACCCCACCCGAACACTGAAGCTTTCTTT.

V is TRBV6-1 and J is TRBJ2-7; D is unclear. Germline V CDR1 and CDR2: MNHNS, SASEGT. Trimming removed 6 bases from V and 2 bases from J, with 14 bases in between. The CDR3 spans 14 residues. The CDR3 DNA follows: TGTGCCAGCAGCTTTCCTCCCCCCCCCTACGAGCAGTACTTC. As protein: CASSFPPPPYEQYF.

This clonotype was observed a few times. The V and J genes are TRBV20-1 and TRBJ1-5, with TRBD1 as a possible D gene (6 bases). The V end was cut by 4 bases, the J end by 5 bases, with 15 bases between. The CDR3 runs to 14 residues. Per germline, CDR1 DFQATT and CDR2 SNEGSKA (reference sequence). CDR3 DNA: TGCAGTGCTATAGAACAGGGTGGCGATCAGCCCCAGCATTTT. It encodes CSAIEQGGDQPQHF.

The V and J genes are TRBV5-4 and TRBJ1-1; D is uncertain. The V gene's germline CDR1 is SGHNT and CDR2 YYREEE (reference sequence). The V end lost 1 base, the J end lost 9 bases, and 10 bases lay between the germline ends. CDR3 size: 12 residues. CDR3 loop: CASSLSTQKAFF. CDR3 sequence (DNA): TGTGCCAGCAGCTTGAGTACGCAAAAAGCTTTCTTT.